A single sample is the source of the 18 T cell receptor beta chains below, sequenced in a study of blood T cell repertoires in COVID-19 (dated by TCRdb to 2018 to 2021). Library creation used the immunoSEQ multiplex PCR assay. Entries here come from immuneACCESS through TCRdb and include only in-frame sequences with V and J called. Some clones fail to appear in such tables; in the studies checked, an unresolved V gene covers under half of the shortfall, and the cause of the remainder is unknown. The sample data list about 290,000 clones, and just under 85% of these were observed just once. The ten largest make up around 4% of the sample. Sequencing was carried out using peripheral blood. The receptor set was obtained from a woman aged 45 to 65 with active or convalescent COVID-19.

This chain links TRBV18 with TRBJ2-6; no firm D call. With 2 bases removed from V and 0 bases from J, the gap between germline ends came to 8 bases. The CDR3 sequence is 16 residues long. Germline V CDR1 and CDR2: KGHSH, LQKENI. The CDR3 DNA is TGTGCCAGCTCACCATTTATTTACTCTGGGGCCAACGTCCTGACTTTC. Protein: CASSPFIYSGANVLTF.

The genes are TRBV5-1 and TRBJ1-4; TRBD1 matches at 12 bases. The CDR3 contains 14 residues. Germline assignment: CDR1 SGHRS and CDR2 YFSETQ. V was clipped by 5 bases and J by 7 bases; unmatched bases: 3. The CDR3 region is CASRGQGASEKLFF. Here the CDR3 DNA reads TGCGCCAGCAGGGGACAGGGGGCGTCTGAAAAACTGTTTTTT.

The CDR3 DNA reads TGCGCCAGCAGCCAAATACTAGCGGGAGAATCCTACAATGAGCAGTTCTTC. It yields the protein CASSQILAGESYNEQFF. This chain connects TRBV4-1 to TRBJ2-1; 11 nucleotides agree with TRBD2. CDR3 length: 17 amino acids. The germline gives CDR1 MGHRA, CDR2 YSYEKL. V was pared by 2 bases and J by 1 base, with 4 bases of the junction left unmatched.

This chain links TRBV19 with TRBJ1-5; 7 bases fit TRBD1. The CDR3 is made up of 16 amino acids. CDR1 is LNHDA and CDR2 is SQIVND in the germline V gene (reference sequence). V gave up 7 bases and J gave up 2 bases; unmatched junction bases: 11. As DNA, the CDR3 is TGTGCCAGTACCGCGGCTAGGGGGCGAGGCAATCAGCCCCAGCATTTT. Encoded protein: CASTAARGRGNQPQHF.

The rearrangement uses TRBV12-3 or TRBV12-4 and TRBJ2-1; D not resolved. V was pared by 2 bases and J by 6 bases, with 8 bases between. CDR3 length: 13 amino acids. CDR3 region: CASSLSSRNEQFF. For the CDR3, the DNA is TGTGCCAGCAGTTTAAGTAGCCGCAATGAGCAGTTCTTC.

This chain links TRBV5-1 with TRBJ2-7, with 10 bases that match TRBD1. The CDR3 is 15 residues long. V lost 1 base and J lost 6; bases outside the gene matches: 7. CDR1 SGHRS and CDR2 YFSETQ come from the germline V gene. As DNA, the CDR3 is TGCGCCAGCAGCTTGCCCACGGGACAGGGGTCCGAGCAGTACTTC. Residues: CASSLPTGQGSEQYF.

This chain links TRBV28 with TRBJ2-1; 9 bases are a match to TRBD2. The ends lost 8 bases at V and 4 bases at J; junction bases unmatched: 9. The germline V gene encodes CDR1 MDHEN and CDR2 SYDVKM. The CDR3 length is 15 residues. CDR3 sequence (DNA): TGTGCCAGCCGATTAGAGGCGGGAGGGTACAATGAGCAGTTCTTC. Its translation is CASRLEAGGYNEQFF.

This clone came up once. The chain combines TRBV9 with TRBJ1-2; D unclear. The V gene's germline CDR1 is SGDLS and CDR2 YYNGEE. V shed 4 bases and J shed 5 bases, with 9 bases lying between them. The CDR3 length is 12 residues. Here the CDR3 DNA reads TGTGCCAGCAGCCCTGGCATGTATGGCTACACCTTC. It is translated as CASSPGMYGYTF.

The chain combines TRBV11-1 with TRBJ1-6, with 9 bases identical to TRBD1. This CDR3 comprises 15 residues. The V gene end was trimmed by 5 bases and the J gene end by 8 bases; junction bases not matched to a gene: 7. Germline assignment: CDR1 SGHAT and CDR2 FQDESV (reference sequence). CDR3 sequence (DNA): TGTGCCAGCAGCCCCGGGACAGGGCAACATTCACCCCTCCACTTT. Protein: CASSPGTGQHSPLHF. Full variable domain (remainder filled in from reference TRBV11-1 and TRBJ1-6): EAEVAQSPRYKITEKSQAVAFWCDPISGHATLYWYRQILGQGPELLVQFQDESVVDDSQLPKDRFSAERLKGVDSTLKIQPAELGDSAMYLCASSPGTGQHSPLHFGNGTRLTVT.

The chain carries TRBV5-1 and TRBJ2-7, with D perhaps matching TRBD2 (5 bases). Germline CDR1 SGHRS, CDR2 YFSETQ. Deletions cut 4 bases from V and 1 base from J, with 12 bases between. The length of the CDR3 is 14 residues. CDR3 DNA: TGCGCCAGCAGCGAGGGAGTCGGGTCCTACGAGCAGTACTTC. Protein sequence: CASSEGVGSYEQYF.

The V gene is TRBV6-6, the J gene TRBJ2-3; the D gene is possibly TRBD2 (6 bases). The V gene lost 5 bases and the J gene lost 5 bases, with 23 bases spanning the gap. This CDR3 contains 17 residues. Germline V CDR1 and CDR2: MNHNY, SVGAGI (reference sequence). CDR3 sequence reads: CASSLFSTRVSLDTQYF. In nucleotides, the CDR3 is TGTGCCAGCAGTCTTTTCTCGACTAGAGTGAGCCTAGATACGCAGTATTTT.

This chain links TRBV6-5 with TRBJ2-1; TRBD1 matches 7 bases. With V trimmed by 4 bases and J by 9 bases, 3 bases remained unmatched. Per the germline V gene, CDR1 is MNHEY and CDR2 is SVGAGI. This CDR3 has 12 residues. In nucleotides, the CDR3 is TGTGCCAGCAGTTTAACAGGGGCTGAGCAGTTCTTC. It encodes CASSLTGAEQFF.

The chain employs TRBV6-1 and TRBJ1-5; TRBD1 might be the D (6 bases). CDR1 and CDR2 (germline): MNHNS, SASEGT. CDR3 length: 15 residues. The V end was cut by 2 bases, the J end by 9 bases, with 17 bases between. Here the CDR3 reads CASSENQGLIGPQHF. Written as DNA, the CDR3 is TGTGCCAGCAGTGAAAACCAGGGGCTAATCGGGCCCCAGCATTTT.

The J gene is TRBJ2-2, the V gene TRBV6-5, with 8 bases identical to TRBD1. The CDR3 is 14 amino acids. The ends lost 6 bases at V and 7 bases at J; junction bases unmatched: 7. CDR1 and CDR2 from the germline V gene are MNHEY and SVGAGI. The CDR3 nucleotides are TGTGCCAGCAGGCAGGGGGCGTTCGTCGGGGAGCTGTTTTTT. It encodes CASRQGAFVGELFF.

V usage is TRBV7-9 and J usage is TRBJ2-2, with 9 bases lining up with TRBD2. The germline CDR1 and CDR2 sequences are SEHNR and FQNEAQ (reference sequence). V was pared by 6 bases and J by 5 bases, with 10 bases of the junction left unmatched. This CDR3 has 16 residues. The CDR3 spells CASSRPSGGNTGELFF. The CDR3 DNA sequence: TGTGCCAGCAGTCGTCCGAGCGGGGGGAATACCGGGGAGCTGTTTTTT.

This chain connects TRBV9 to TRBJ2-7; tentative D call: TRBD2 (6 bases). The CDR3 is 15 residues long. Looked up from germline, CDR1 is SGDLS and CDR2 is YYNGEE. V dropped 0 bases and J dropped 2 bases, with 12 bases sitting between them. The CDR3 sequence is CASSVVPGEAYEQYF. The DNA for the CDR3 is TGTGCCAGCAGCGTAGTTCCGGGAGAGGCCTACGAGCAGTACTTC.

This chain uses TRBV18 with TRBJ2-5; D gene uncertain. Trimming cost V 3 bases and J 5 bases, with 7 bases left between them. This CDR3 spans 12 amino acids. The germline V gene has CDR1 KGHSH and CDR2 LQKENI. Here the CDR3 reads CASSPRFETQYF. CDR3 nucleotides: TGTGCCAGCTCACCTCGGTTTGAGACCCAGTACTTC.

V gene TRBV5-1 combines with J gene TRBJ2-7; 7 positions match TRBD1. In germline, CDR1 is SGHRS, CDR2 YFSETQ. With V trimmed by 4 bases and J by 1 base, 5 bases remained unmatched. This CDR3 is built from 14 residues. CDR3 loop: CASSPMTGSYEQYF. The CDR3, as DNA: TGCGCCAGCAGCCCCATGACAGGGTCCTACGAGCAGTACTTC.